This TCR beta chain comes out of a study of cytomegalovirus exposure and HLA in healthy donors. In the study overall: A subsequent analysis stated that the approximately 110 validation repertoires were run on the same platform as the roughly 670 first-cohort repertoires. Study conclusions and caveats: Confirmation was obtained in vitro that a few CMV-associated chains are specific for CMV antigens. The investigators catalogued 164 TCR beta chains as cytomegalovirus-associated. The study found most TCR sequences rare, yet found some public TCRs in many donors.

Trimming cost V 9 bases and J 8 bases; bases outside gene matches: 13. This CDR3 has 14 residues. Germline V gene sequence: CDR1 WSHSY, CDR2 SAAADI. Libraries were prepared by immunoSEQ multiplex PCR; TCRdb keeps only in-frame clonotypes and omits some of them. The sample gives about 120,000 clones, 75% to 90% of which show up once; roughly 2% is in the top ten. About this clone itself: The antigen is unknown.

The sequence came from a woman between 18 and 30 years old in good health and CMV-seronegative. J is TRBJ2-1 and V is TRBV10-2; 7 bases align to TRBD2. Sequencing was performed on PBMCs. The CDR3, as DNA: TGCGCCAGTTTCTGGCGGGAGATGGTGGATGAGCAGTTCTTC. As protein: CASFWREMVDEQFF.